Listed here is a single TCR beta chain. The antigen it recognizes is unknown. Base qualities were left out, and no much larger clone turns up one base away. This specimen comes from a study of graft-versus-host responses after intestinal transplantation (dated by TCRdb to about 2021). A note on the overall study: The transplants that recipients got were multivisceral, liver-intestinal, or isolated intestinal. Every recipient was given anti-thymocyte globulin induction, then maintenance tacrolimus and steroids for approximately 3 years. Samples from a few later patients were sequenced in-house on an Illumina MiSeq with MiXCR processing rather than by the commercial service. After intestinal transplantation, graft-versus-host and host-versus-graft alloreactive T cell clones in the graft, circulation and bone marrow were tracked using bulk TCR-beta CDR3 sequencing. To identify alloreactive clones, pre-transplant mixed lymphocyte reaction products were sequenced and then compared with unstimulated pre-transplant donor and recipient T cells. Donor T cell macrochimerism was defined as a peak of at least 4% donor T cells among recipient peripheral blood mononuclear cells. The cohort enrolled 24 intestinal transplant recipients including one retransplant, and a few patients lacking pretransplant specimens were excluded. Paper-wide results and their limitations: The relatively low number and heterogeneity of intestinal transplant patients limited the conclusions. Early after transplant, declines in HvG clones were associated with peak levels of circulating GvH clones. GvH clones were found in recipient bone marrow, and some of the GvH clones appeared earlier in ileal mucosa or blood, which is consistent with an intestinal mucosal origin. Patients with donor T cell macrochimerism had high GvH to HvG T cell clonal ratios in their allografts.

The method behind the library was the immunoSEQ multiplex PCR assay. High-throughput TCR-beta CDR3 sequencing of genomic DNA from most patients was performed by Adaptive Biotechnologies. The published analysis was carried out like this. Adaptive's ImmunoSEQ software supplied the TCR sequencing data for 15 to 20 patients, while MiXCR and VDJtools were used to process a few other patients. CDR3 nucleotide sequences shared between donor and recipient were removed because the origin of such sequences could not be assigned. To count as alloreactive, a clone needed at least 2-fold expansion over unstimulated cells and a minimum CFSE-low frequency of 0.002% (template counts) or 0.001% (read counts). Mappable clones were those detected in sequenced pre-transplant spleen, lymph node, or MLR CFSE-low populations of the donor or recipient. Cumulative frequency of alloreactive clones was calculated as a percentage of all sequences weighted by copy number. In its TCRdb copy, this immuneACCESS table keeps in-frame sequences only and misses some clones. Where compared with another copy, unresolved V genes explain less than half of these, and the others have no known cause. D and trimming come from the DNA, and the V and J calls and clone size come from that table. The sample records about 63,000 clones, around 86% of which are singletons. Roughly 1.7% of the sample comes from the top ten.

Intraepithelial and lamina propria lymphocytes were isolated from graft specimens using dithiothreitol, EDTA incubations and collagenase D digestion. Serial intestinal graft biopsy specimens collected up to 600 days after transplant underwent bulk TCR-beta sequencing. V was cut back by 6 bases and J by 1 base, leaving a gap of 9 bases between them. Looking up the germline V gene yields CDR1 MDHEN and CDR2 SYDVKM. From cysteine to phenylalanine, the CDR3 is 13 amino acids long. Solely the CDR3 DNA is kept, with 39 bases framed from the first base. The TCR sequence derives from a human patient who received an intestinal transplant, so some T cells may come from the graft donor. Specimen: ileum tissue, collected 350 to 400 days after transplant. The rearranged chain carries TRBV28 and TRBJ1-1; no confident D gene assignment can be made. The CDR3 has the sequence CASSLGQNTEAFF. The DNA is TGTGCCAGCAGCCTAGGGCAGAACACTGAAGCTTTCTTT.